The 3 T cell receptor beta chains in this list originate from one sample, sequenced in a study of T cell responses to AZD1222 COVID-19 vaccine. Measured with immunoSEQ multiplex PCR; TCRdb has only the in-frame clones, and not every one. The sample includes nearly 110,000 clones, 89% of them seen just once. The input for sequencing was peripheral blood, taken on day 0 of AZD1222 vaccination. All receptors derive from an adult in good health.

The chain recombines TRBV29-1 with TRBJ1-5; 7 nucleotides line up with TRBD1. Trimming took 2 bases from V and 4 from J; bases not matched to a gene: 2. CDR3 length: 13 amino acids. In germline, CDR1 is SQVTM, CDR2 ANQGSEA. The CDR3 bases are TGCAGCGTTGAACAGGGGGAAAATCAGCCCCAGCATTTT. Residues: CSVEQGENQPQHF.

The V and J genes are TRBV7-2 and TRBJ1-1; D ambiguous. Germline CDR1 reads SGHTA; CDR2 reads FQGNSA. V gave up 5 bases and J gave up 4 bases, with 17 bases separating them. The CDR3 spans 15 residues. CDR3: CASSPHLGLGTEAFF. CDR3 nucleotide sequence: TGTGCCAGCAGCCCCCATCTGGGTTTGGGCACTGAAGCTTTCTTT.

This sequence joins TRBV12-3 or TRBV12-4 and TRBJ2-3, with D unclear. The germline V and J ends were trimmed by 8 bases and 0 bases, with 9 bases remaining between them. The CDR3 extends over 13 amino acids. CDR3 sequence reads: CASGISSTDTQYF. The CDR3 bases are TGTGCCAGCGGGATTTCTAGCACAGATACGCAGTATTTT.